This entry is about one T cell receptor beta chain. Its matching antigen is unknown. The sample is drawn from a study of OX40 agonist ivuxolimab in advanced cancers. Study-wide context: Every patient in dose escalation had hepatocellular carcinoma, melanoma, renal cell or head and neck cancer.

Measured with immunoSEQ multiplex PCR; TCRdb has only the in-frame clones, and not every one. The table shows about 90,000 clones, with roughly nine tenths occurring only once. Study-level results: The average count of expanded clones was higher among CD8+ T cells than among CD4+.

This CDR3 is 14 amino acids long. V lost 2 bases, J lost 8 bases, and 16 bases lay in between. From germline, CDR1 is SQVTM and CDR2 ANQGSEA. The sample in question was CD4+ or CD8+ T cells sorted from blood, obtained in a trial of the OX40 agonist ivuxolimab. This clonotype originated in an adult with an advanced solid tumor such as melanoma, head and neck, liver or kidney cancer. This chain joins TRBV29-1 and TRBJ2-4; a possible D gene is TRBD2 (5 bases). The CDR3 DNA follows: TGCAGCGTTGAAAGGAGGACCCGACTTGACATTCAGTACTTC. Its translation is CSVERRTRLDIQYF. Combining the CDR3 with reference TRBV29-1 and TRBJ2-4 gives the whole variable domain SAVISQKPSRDICQRGTSLTIQCQVDSQVTMMFWYRQQPGQSLTLIATANQGSEATYESGFVIDKFPISRPNLTFSTLTVSNMSPEDSSIYLCSVERRTRLDIQYFGAGTRLSVL.